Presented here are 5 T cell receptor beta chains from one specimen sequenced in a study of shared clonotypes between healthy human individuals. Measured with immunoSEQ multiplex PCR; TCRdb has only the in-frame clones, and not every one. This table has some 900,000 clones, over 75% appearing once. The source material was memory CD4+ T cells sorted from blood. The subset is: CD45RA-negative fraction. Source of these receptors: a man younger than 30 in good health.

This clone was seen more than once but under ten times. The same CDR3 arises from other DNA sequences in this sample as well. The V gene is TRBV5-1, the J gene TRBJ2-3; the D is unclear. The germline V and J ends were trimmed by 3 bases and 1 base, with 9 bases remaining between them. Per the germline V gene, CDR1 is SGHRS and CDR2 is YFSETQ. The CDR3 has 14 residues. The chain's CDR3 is CASSSMDGTDTQYF. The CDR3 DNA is TGCGCCAGCAGCTCCATGGACGGCACAGATACGCAGTATTTT.

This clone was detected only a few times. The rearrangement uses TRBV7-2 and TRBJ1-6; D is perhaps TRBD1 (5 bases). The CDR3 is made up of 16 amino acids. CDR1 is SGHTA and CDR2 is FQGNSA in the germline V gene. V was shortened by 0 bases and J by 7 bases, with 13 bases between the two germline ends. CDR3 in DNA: TGTGCCAGCAGCTTAGCGACAGCGATCTTGAATTCACCCCTCCACTTT. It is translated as CASSLATAILNSPLHF.

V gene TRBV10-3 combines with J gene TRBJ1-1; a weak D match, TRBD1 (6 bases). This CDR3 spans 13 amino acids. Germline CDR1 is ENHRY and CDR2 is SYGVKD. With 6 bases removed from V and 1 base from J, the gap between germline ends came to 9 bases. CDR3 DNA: TGTGCCATCAGCCCCAGGGGGAACACTGAAGCTTTCTTT. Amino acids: CAISPRGNTEAFF.

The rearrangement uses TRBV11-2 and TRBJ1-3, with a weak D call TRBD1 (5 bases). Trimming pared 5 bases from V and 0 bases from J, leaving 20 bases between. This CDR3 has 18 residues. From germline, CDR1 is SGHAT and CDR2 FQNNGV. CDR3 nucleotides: TGTGCCAGCAGCCATCCCCGGGGGGGATTCAGCTCTGGAAACACCATATATTTT. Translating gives CASSHPRGGFSSGNTIYF.

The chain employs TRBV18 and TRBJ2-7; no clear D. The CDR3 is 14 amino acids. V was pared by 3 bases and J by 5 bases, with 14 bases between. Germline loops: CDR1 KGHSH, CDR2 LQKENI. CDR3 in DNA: TGTGCCAGCTCACCGAACGCCGGACCCAACGAGCAGTACTTC. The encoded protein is CASSPNAGPNEQYF.